A selection of T cell receptor beta chains follows, all from one sample in a study of blood T cell repertoires in COVID-19. Using immunoSEQ multiplex PCR, the repertoire was profiled, and TCRdb retains in-frame clones only, with some absent. The repertoire holds tens of thousands of clones, with roughly 90% as singletons. Sequenced material: peripheral blood. These receptors originate from a man between 50 and 59 years old with COVID-19, enrolled during active disease. CDR3s include the opening cysteine and the closing phenylalanine or tryptophan. A D gene is named only where the DNA matches it firmly. A row's size may be missing; if present it is once, few, many or a size class.

D gene,clone size,V gene,J gene,CDR3 protein,CDR3 DNA
NA,NA,TRBV5-1,TRBJ2-1,CASSLLRAADNEQFF,TGCGCCAGCAGCTTGTTGAGGGCCGCGGACAATGAGCAGTTCTTC
TRBD1,NA,TRBV6-6,TRBJ1-3,CASGRKGGIGNTIYF,TGTGCCAGTGGGCGAAAAGGGGGCATTGGAAACACCATATATTTT
NA,NA,TRBV10-3,TRBJ1-1,CAISDGGQGEAFF,TGTGCCATCAGTGACGGGGGGCAGGGTGAAGCTTTCTTT
NA,few,TRBV2,TRBJ2-5,CATGDQETQYF,TGTGCCACAGGGGATCAGGAGACCCAGTACTTC
TRBD1,NA,TRBV5-1,TRBJ1-4,CASSLRTGGDEKLFF,TGCGCCAGCAGCTTACGGACAGGGGGCGATGAAAAACTGTTTTTT
NA,few,TRBV23-1,TRBJ1-2,CASSQSPVYGYTF,TGCGCCAGCAGTCAATCGCCGGTCTATGGCTACACCTTC
TRBD1,NA,TRBV7-9,TRBJ2-3,CASEGAVRTDTQYF,TGTGCCTCTGAGGGGGCGGTCCGCACAGATACGCAGTATTTT
TRBD1,NA,TRBV7-3,TRBJ2-1,CASSLTLPGQGVHEQFF,TGTGCCAGCAGCTTAACCCTTCCGGGACAGGGAGTCCATGAGCAGTTCTTC
NA,NA,TRBV5-4,TRBJ1-2,CASSLAGDRGGYTF,TGTGCCAGCAGCTTGGCTGGGGATCGGGGAGGCTACACCTTC
NA,NA,TRBV5-8,TRBJ1-2,CASSLFGNGYGYTF,TGTGCCAGCAGCTTGTTCGGGAACGGCTATGGCTACACCTTC
TRBD1,NA,TRBV3-1/TRBV3-2,TRBJ1-6,CASRLQGGDSPLHF,TGTGCCAGCAGGCTACAGGGGGGGGATTCACCCCTCCACTTT
TRBD2,NA,TRBV7-2,TRBJ2-3,CASSYSGGAGADTQYF,TGTGCCAGCAGCTATAGCGGGGGGGCAGGGGCAGATACGCAGTATTTT
TRBD1,NA,TRBV6-5,TRBJ2-7,CASSYSRTGGEQYF,TGTGCCAGCAGTTACTCCCGGACAGGGGGAGAGCAGTACTTC
NA,NA,TRBV10-2,TRBJ1-3,CASREHLGNTIYF,TGCGCCAGCAGGGAGCACTTGGGAAACACCATATATTTT
TRBD2,few,TRBV4-1,TRBJ2-3,CASSQRGLAGNTDTQYF,TGCGCCAGCAGCCAGAGGGGACTAGCGGGTAACACAGATACGCAGTATTTT
NA,NA,TRBV20-1,TRBJ1-2,CSTGGNYGYTF,TGCAGTACGGGGGGGAACTATGGCTACACCTTC
NA,NA,TRBV18,TRBJ2-3,CASSRTGVDTQYF,TGTGCCAGCTCACGCACAGGTGTTGATACGCAGTATTTT
NA,NA,TRBV5-4,TRBJ2-5,CASSLELARGETQYF,TGTGCCAGCAGCTTGGAACTAGCTAGAGGAGAGACCCAGTACTTC
TRBD2,NA,TRBV5-4,TRBJ2-1,CASSFGGAKGNEQFF,TGTGCCAGCAGCTTCGGGGGGGCCAAGGGTAATGAGCAGTTCTTC
TRBD2,NA,TRBV6-2/TRBV6-3,TRBJ2-2,CASSPSGGAGVGELFF,TGTGCCAGCAGCCCTAGCGGGGGGGCCGGTGTCGGGGAGCTGTTTTTT
NA,few,TRBV21-1,TRBJ1-2,CASSLFLTANYGYTF,TGTGCCAGCAGTCTTTTTTTGACAGCTAACTATGGCTACACCTTC
TRBD1,NA,TRBV5-1,TRBJ1-3,CASSFGDRAGNTIYF,TGCGCCAGCAGCTTCGGTGACAGGGCCGGAAACACCATATATTTT
TRBD1,NA,TRBV5-1,TRBJ2-1,CASSSGQDYNEQFF,TGCGCCAGCAGCTCGGGACAGGACTACAATGAGCAGTTCTTC
NA,NA,TRBV12-3/TRBV12-4,TRBJ1-1,CASSPPKNTEAFF,TGTGCCAGCAGTCCCCCCAAGAACACTGAAGCTTTCTTT
TRBD2,NA,TRBV4-3,TRBJ2-2,CASGTSAGELFF,TGCGCCAGCGGGACTAGCGCCGGGGAGCTGTTTTTT
NA,NA,TRBV6-2/TRBV6-3,TRBJ2-3,CASSYGGATDTQYF,TGTGCCAGCAGTTACGGGGGGGCCACAGATACGCAGTATTTT
NA,NA,TRBV3-1/TRBV3-2,TRBJ2-7,CASSHATSVTYEQYF,TGTGCCAGCAGCCACGCGACTAGTGTGACCTACGAGCAGTACTTC
NA,NA,TRBV13,TRBJ2-3,CASSLGAVKDTQYF,TGTGCCAGCAGCTTAGGAGCGGTTAAGGATACGCAGTATTTT
TRBD1,NA,TRBV5-8,TRBJ2-7,CASNRALRQGPGEQYF,TGTGCCAGCAACAGGGCCCTAAGACAGGGGCCAGGTGAGCAGTACTTC
TRBD1,NA,TRBV6-5,TRBJ1-5,CASRQGTGSQPQHF,TGTGCCAGCAGACAAGGGACAGGGTCTCAGCCCCAGCATTTT
TRBD1,NA,TRBV2,TRBJ1-5,CASTTGQIRGSNQPQHF,TGTGCCAGCACGACGGGACAGATAAGGGGTAGCAATCAGCCCCAGCATTTT
NA,once,TRBV2,TRBJ1-2,CASSRTSQAYGYTF,TGTGCCAGCAGTCGCACCTCTCAGGCCTATGGCTACACCTTC
NA,NA,TRBV27,TRBJ2-7,CASTKLGSGEQYF,TGTGCCAGCACCAAGCTAGGATCGGGTGAGCAGTACTTC
NA,NA,TRBV7-2,TRBJ1-2,CASSLGIGGGYGYTF,TGTGCCAGCAGCTTAGGAATAGGGGGGGGCTATGGCTACACCTTC
NA,NA,TRBV7-7,TRBJ2-1,CASSATVGSYNEQFF,TGTGCTAGCAGCGCGACTGTGGGCTCCTACAATGAGCAGTTCTTC
TRBD1,NA,TRBV5-1,TRBJ1-4,CASSLTGTEDEKLFF,TGCGCCAGCAGCTTAACCGGGACAGAGGATGAAAAACTGTTTTTT
NA,NA,TRBV7-2,TRBJ1-3,CASSLAGGGNTIYF,TGTGCCAGCAGCTTAGCAGGGGGTGGAAACACCATATATTTT
TRBD1,NA,TRBV30,TRBJ2-3,CAWSVIRQGATQYF,TGTGCCTGGAGTGTAATTAGACAGGGGGCGACGCAGTATTTT
NA,once,TRBV15,TRBJ1-4,CATSRRPTTTTNEKLFF,TGTGCCACCAGCAGAAGACCAACGACAACAACTAATGAAAAACTGTTTTTT
TRBD1,NA,TRBV3-1/TRBV3-2,TRBJ2-1,CASSQAWTGHNEQFF,TGTGCCAGCAGCCAAGCGTGGACAGGGCACAATGAGCAGTTCTTC
NA,once,TRBV5-1,TRBJ1-2,CASSAGSNYGYTF,TGCGCCAGCAGCGCGGGTTCCAACTATGGCTACACCTTC
TRBD2,NA,TRBV5-5,TRBJ2-1,CASSLQAGGLSYNEQFF,TGTGCCAGCAGCTTGCAAGCGGGGGGGCTCTCCTACAATGAGCAGTTCTTC
NA,NA,TRBV15,TRBJ2-2,CATSRSRGTPGELFF,TGTGCCACCAGCAGATCTAGAGGGACTCCCGGGGAGCTGTTTTTT
NA,NA,TRBV10-3,TRBJ1-3,CAAGRAGEGNTIYF,TGTGCCGCCGGGCGGGCCGGTGAAGGAAACACCATATATTTT
NA,NA,TRBV6-2/TRBV6-3,TRBJ1-1,CASSYDRLTEAFF,TGTGCCAGCAGTTACGACAGGCTCACTGAAGCTTTCTTT
TRBD1,NA,TRBV29-1,TRBJ1-2,CSVEGDRGRNYGYTF,TGCAGCGTTGAAGGGGACAGGGGAAGGAACTATGGCTACACCTTC
NA,NA,TRBV18,TRBJ1-4,CASSPRGTNEKLFF,TGTGCCAGCTCACCAAGGGGAACTAATGAAAAACTGTTTTTT
TRBD1,NA,TRBV7-9,TRBJ2-1,CASSPTGDPGNEQFF,TGTGCCAGCAGCCCCACAGGGGACCCCGGGAATGAGCAGTTCTTC
NA,NA,TRBV27,TRBJ1-1,CASSLRENTEAFF,TGTGCCAGCAGTTTGCGGGAAAACACTGAAGCTTTCTTT
TRBD2,NA,TRBV13,TRBJ2-7,CASSSPGRAPYEQYF,TGTGCCAGCAGCTCTCCCGGGAGGGCGCCCTACGAGCAGTACTTC
NA,NA,TRBV5-8,TRBJ1-5,CASSTLQIKVDQPQHF,TGTGCCAGCAGCACCCTACAGATTAAGGTGGATCAGCCCCAGCATTTT
NA,NA,TRBV5-1,TRBJ1-5,CASSLEGGTNQPQHF,TGCGCCAGCAGCTTGGAGGGAGGGACCAATCAGCCCCAGCATTTT
TRBD1,NA,TRBV18,TRBJ2-7,CASSLAGQGYEQYF,TGTGCCAGCTCACTAGCGGGACAGGGGTACGAGCAGTACTTC
NA,NA,TRBV3-1/TRBV3-2,TRBJ2-7,CASRGTGYEQYF,TGTGCCAGCAGGGGCACCGGCTACGAGCAGTACTTC